Listed below are T cell receptor beta chains from one sample, sequenced in a study of shared clonotypes between healthy human individuals. Produced via immunoSEQ multiplex PCR; TCRdb's table is partial and in-frame only. Among 550,000 to 650,000 clones, approximately 96% were seen once, and the ten largest hold approximately 0.1%. Sequenced input: naive CD8+ T cells sorted from blood. Receptors originate from a woman aged 30 to 39 in good health. CDR3s include the opening cysteine and the closing phenylalanine or tryptophan. The D gene is left open where the match is weak. The size entry is marked missing in some rows and otherwise reads once, few, many or a size class.

D: -; V: TRBV2; size: -; J: TRBJ2-7; CDR3: CASSLSLTSTYEQYF; DNA: TGTGCCAGCAGTCTTTCCCTGACATCCACCTACGAGCAGTACTTC
D: -; V: TRBV9; size: -; J: TRBJ2-7; CDR3: CASSGDRYYEQYF; DNA: TGTGCCAGCAGCGGGGACCGTTACTACGAGCAGTACTTC
D: -; V: TRBV11-2; size: -; J: TRBJ2-3; CDR3: CASSLPGTTQYF; DNA: TGTGCCAGCAGCTTACCTGGGACTACGCAGTATTTT
D: -; V: TRBV4-1; size: -; J: TRBJ2-2; CDR3: CASSQDLAVGGELFF; DNA: TGCGCCAGCAGCCAAGATCTAGCAGTTGGCGGGGAGCTGTTTTTT
D: -; V: TRBV15; size: -; J: TRBJ1-2; CDR3: CATSIDSQNNYGYTF; DNA: TGTGCCACCAGCATAGACAGCCAAAATAACTATGGCTACACCTTC
D: -; V: TRBV6-1; size: -; J: TRBJ2-7; CDR3: CATQTTSTYEQYF; DNA: TGTGCCACTCAGACGACAAGTACCTACGAGCAGTACTTC
D: -; V: TRBV6-1; size: -; J: TRBJ2-1; CDR3: CASSESWTVSYNEQFF; DNA: TGTGCCAGCAGTGAATCATGGACTGTCTCCTACAATGAGCAGTTCTTC
D: -; V: TRBV6-6; size: -; J: TRBJ2-7; CDR3: CASRQGRVGEQYF; DNA: TGTGCCAGCAGGCAGGGCAGGGTCGGCGAGCAGTACTTC
D: -; V: TRBV4-1; size: -; J: TRBJ2-1; CDR3: CASSQDATGSGTYNEQFF; DNA: TGCGCCAGCAGCCAAGATGCGACCGGGAGCGGAACTTACAATGAGCAGTTCTTC
D: -; V: TRBV6-5; size: -; J: TRBJ2-1; CDR3: CASKKRGLYNEQFF; DNA: TGTGCCAGCAAAAAGAGAGGACTCTACAATGAGCAGTTCTTC
D: -; V: TRBV5-1; size: -; J: TRBJ1-3; CDR3: CASSLTDDVGNTIYF; DNA: TGCGCCAGCAGCTTGACAGATGATGTGGGAAACACCATATATTTT
D: -; V: TRBV5-8; size: -; J: TRBJ1-1; CDR3: CASSLSPNTEAFF; DNA: TGTGCCAGCAGCTTGAGTCCAAACACTGAAGCTTTCTTT
D: TRBD1; V: TRBV4-1; size: -; J: TRBJ1-1; CDR3: CASSQLTGTEAFF; DNA: TGCGCCAGCAGCCAACTGACAGGGACTGAAGCTTTCTTT
D: TRBD1; V: TRBV5-8; size: once; J: TRBJ2-7; CDR3: CASSFPDGQGVDEQYF; DNA: TGTGCCAGCAGCTTTCCCGATGGACAGGGGGTCGACGAGCAGTACTTC
D: -; V: TRBV20-1; size: -; J: TRBJ1-5; CDR3: CSASGQPQHF; DNA: TGCAGTGCTAGTGGTCAGCCCCAGCATTTT
D: -; V: TRBV19; size: -; J: TRBJ1-4; CDR3: CASNLGFLMGEKLFF; DNA: TGTGCCAGTAACCTGGGGTTTTTGATGGGCGAAAAACTGTTTTTT
D: -; V: TRBV27; size: -; J: TRBJ2-1; CDR3: CASSLERSSYNEQFF; DNA: TGTGCCAGCAGTCTTGAGCGGAGCTCCTACAATGAGCAGTTCTTC
D: -; V: TRBV13; size: -; J: TRBJ2-7; CDR3: CASSYRDHYEQYF; DNA: TGTGCCAGCAGCTACCGGGACCACTACGAGCAGTACTTC
D: -; V: TRBV28; size: -; J: TRBJ2-7; CDR3: CASNLLGEQYF; DNA: TGTGCCAGCAACCTGTTGGGCGAGCAGTACTTC
D: -; V: TRBV19; size: -; J: TRBJ1-1; CDR3: CASRARPRNTEAFF; DNA: TGTGCCAGTAGGGCCCGACCCAGGAACACTGAAGCTTTCTTT
D: -; V: TRBV19; size: -; J: TRBJ1-2; CDR3: CASSIEGTRRTF; DNA: TGTGCCAGTAGTATAGAGGGCACGCGGAGGACCTTC
D: TRBD2; V: TRBV6-1; size: -; J: TRBJ2-7; CDR3: CASDELAEDYEQYF; DNA: TGTGCCAGCGATGAGCTAGCGGAGGACTACGAGCAGTACTTC
D: -; V: TRBV6-4; size: -; J: TRBJ1-4; CDR3: CARKNPRENEKLFF; DNA: TGTGCCAGAAAGAATCCCCGGGAAAATGAAAAACTGTTTTTT
D: -; V: TRBV4-1; size: -; J: TRBJ1-5; CDR3: CASSQVLGRKNQPQHF; DNA: TGCGCCAGCAGCCAAGTCCTAGGCAGAAAGAATCAGCCCCAGCATTTT
D: TRBD1; V: TRBV7-9; size: -; J: TRBJ2-7; CDR3: CASSLAVSGGWEQYF; DNA: TGTGCCAGCAGCTTAGCGGTTTCAGGGGGCTGGGAGCAGTACTTC
D: TRBD1; V: TRBV5-1; size: -; J: TRBJ2-1; CDR3: CASSLGTGYNEQFF; DNA: TGCGCCAGCAGCCTGGGGACAGGCTACAATGAGCAGTTCTTC
D: -; V: TRBV5-1; size: -; J: TRBJ2-5; CDR3: CASSLLGDQETQYF; DNA: TGCGCCAGCAGCTTGTTAGGGGATCAGGAGACCCAGTACTTC
D: TRBD1; V: TRBV7-6; size: -; J: TRBJ2-7; CDR3: CASSPGEGQGFFEQYF; DNA: TGTGCCAGCAGCCCAGGGGAGGGACAGGGTTTCTTCGAGCAGTACTTC
D: TRBD1; V: TRBV2; size: -; J: TRBJ2-7; CDR3: CASSDRKRQGRGEQYF; DNA: TGTGCCAGCAGTGACCGCAAGAGACAGGGGAGAGGCGAGCAGTACTTC
D: TRBD2; V: TRBV28; size: -; J: TRBJ2-3; CDR3: CASSPGPRLAGGMEDPDTQYF; DNA: TGTGCCAGCAGTCCTGGCCCCAGACTAGCGGGAGGTATGGAGGATCCAGATACGCAGTATTTT
D: TRBD1; V: TRBV27; size: -; J: TRBJ2-2; CDR3: CASSFLPGGDLRELFF; DNA: TGTGCCAGCAGTTTTCTGCCAGGGGGTGACCTCCGGGAGCTGTTTTTT
D: -; V: TRBV6-5; size: -; J: TRBJ2-1; CDR3: CASAGYSVHNEQFF; DNA: TGTGCCAGCGCCGGGTATAGCGTGCACAATGAGCAGTTCTTC
D: -; V: TRBV13; size: -; J: TRBJ2-1; CDR3: CASSFISVNEQFF; DNA: TGTGCCAGCAGCTTTATTAGTGTCAATGAGCAGTTCTTC
D: -; V: TRBV7-8; size: -; J: TRBJ1-1; CDR3: CASSFTSTGEAFF; DNA: TGTGCCAGCAGCTTTACAAGTACCGGAGAAGCTTTCTTT
D: -; V: TRBV29-1; size: -; J: TRBJ1-2; CDR3: CSVGTGNYGYTF; DNA: TGCAGCGTTGGGACGGGAAACTATGGCTACACCTTC
D: -; V: TRBV28; size: -; J: TRBJ2-1; CDR3: CASSSSGGAVDSYNEQFF; DNA: TGTGCCAGCAGTTCCTCCGGGGGCGCGGTGGACTCCTACAATGAGCAGTTCTTC
D: -; V: TRBV9; size: -; J: TRBJ2-3; CDR3: CASSVVENTQYF; DNA: TGTGCCAGCAGCGTAGTCGAGAATACGCAGTATTTT
D: TRBD2; V: TRBV11-2; size: -; J: TRBJ2-1; CDR3: CASSLELAGVILDEQFF; DNA: TGTGCCAGCAGCTTAGAACTCGCGGGAGTGATATTGGACGAGCAGTTCTTC
D: -; V: TRBV10-3; size: -; J: TRBJ2-1; CDR3: CAISEVYQGTTYNEQFF; DNA: TGTGCCATCAGTGAAGTGTATCAGGGAACAACCTACAATGAGCAGTTCTTC
D: TRBD1; V: TRBV18; size: -; J: TRBJ1-1; CDR3: CASSSDRGGNTEAFF; DNA: TGTGCCAGCTCATCCGACAGGGGCGGGAACACTGAAGCTTTCTTT
D: -; V: TRBV7-8; size: -; J: TRBJ1-5; CDR3: CASSSRRGGNQPQHF; DNA: TGTGCCAGCAGCTCCCGACGGGGCGGCAATCAGCCCCAGCATTTT
D: -; V: TRBV6-6; size: -; J: TRBJ2-7; CDR3: CASSYSGPGYEQYF; DNA: TGTGCCAGCAGTTACTCGGGCCCCGGCTACGAGCAGTACTTC
D: -; V: TRBV19; size: -; J: TRBJ2-7; CDR3: CASSIGGSTYEQYF; DNA: TGTGCCAGTAGTATAGGAGGCAGCACCTACGAGCAGTACTTC
D: -; V: TRBV10-3; size: -; J: TRBJ2-1; CDR3: CAISSNTDNEQFF; DNA: TGTGCCATCAGTAGCAATACTGACAATGAGCAGTTCTTC